These 27 T cell receptor beta chains were all obtained from the same sample, sequenced in a study of CD8+CD57+ T cells in acquired aplastic anemia. Genomic DNA served as template for TCR beta VDJ and CDR3 profiling. TCRdb passed the reads through MiXCR, listing each CDR3 protein once. Among about 130,000 distinct CDR3 sequences listed, about half were seen once. The sample comprised sorted CD4+, CD8+, or CD8+CD57+ T cells (not recorded which) from PBMCs. These receptors all stem from a human donor in good health, serving as a control.

This clonotype was observed many times. The chain joins TRBV5-1 to TRBJ2-4; D might be TRBD2 (5 bases). V shed 0 bases and J shed 6 bases, with 7 bases lying between them. The CDR3 length is 13 residues. The germline V gene has CDR1 SGHRS and CDR2 YFSETQ. As DNA, the CDR3 is TGCGCCAGCAGCTTGGCCGAGGGAAACATTCAGTACTTC. It yields the protein CASSLAEGNIQYF.

This clonotype was counted many times. The chain links TRBV3-1 to TRBJ1-1; D is possibly TRBD1 (6 bases). The germline V gene has CDR1 LGHDT and CDR2 YNNKEL (reference sequence). V was shortened by 1 base and J by 1 base, with 10 bases between the two germline ends. CDR3 length equals 15 residues. The CDR3 DNA sequence: TGTGCCAGCAGCCAAGTAACAGGGCGGAACACTGAAGCTTTCTTT. Protein product: CASSQVTGRNTEAFF.

The CDR3: CAMRGGQGATDTQYF. Written as DNA, the CDR3 is TGTGCCATGAGGGGGGGGCAGGGGGCCACAGATACGCAGTATTTT. The chain joins TRBV10-3 to TRBJ2-3; possibly TRBD1 for D (8 bases). Trimming left V 9 bases short and J 2 bases short, with 18 bases between. Per germline, CDR1 ENHRY and CDR2 SYGVKD. This CDR3 spans 15 amino acids.

This chain joins TRBV2 and TRBJ2-1; possible D gene TRBD2, 6 bases. The length of the CDR3 is 15 residues. Germline CDR1 reads SNHLY; CDR2 reads FYNNEI. The V gene lost 6 bases and the J gene lost 5 bases, with 17 bases spanning the gap. The CDR3: CASSPGLGVDNEQFF. CDR3 sequence (DNA): TGTGCCAGCAGCCCGGGACTGGGTGTCGACAATGAGCAGTTCTTC.

In its sample, this clonotype was seen many times. The rearrangement links TRBV20-1 to TRBJ2-1, with D perhaps given as TRBD1 or TRBD2 (5 bases each). V lost 3 bases, J lost 8 bases, and 11 bases lay in between. The CDR3 sequence is 12 residues long. Germline loops: CDR1 DFQATT, CDR2 SNEGSKA (reference sequence). CDR3 sequence: CSASGTGDEQFF. The CDR3 coding sequence is TGCAGTGCTAGCGGGACCGGCGATGAGCAGTTCTTC.

This clonotype has at least ten counts. The chain couples TRBV5-1 to TRBJ2-3; 7 bases align to TRBD1. Germline V gene lookup returns CDR1 SGHRS and CDR2 YFSETQ. With 0 bases clipped from V and 5 bases from J, the junction kept 3 bases outside the gene matches. The CDR3 has 14 residues. This CDR3 reads CASSLEGGIDTQYF. CDR3 bases: TGCGCCAGCAGCTTGGAAGGGGGCATAGATACGCAGTATTTT.

This chain joins TRBV19 and TRBJ1-5; 7 bases are a match to TRBD1. V dropped 6 bases and J dropped 4; count of bases not matched to a gene: 9. The CDR3 loop spans 15 amino acids. CDR1 is LNHDA and CDR2 is SQIVND in the germline V gene (reference sequence). The CDR3 sequence: CASSPRQGRNQPQHF. In DNA form, the CDR3 reads TGTGCCAGTAGCCCCCGACAGGGAAGGAATCAGCCCCAGCATTTT.

The chain joins TRBV19 to TRBJ1-2; 7 bases are shared with TRBD1. Per germline, CDR1 LNHDA and CDR2 SQIVND (reference sequence). After removal of 6 bases from V and 4 bases from J, the junction contained 8 bases not matched to a gene. The CDR3 covers 14 residues. CDR3 region: CASRAGGEGYGYTF. CDR3 nucleotide sequence: TGTGCCAGTAGGGCAGGGGGTGAGGGCTATGGCTACACCTTC.

This rearrangement joins TRBV12-3 or TRBV12-4 to TRBJ2-1, with D perhaps TRBD1 or TRBD2 (6 bases each). V was trimmed by 2 bases and J by 6 bases, leaving 11 bases between them. This CDR3 comprises 14 residues. For the CDR3, the DNA is TGTGCCAGCAGTTTAAGGGGGGCCGGCAATGAGCAGTTCTTC. Encoded protein: CASSLRGAGNEQFF.

This clonotype was detected ten times or more. This rearrangement joins TRBV7-9 to TRBJ2-2, with D possibly being TRBD1 or TRBD2 (6 bases each). This CDR3 has 19 residues. The germline CDR1 and CDR2 sequences are SEHNR and FQNEAQ (reference sequence). V gave up 0 bases and J gave up 1 base, with 18 bases separating them. CDR3 residues: CASSLARGAQNLNTGELFF. Here the CDR3 DNA reads TGTGCCAGCAGCTTAGCGAGGGGGGCTCAAAACTTGAACACCGGGGAGCTGTTTTTT.

This clonotype was counted many times. V and J are TRBV20-1 and TRBJ1-1; 9 bases are shared with TRBD1. In germline, CDR1 is DFQATT, CDR2 SNEGSKA (reference sequence). The CDR3 runs 13 residues. J lost 3 bases, V lost 5 bases, and 4 bases had no gene match. In nucleotides, the CDR3 is TGCAGTGCTGCACGGACAGGGGACACTGAAGCTTTCTTT. Its protein is CSAARTGDTEAFF.

This clonotype was counted many times. The rearrangement uses TRBV6-5 and TRBJ1-1, with D possibly TRBD1 on 6 matching bases. Germline V CDR1 and CDR2: MNHEY, SVGAGI. The CDR3 is made up of 13 amino acids. Trimming removed 2 bases from V and 4 bases from J, with 8 bases in between. The chain's CDR3 is CASSYKGGTEAFF. DNA of the CDR3: TGTGCCAGCAGTTACAAAGGGGGCACTGAAGCTTTCTTT.

This clonotype is judged medium-sized (0.01 to 0.1%). This chain links TRBV2 with TRBJ2-7; D remains ambiguous. The CDR3 has 11 amino acids. CDR1 and CDR2 (germline): SNHLY, FYNNEI. V dropped 8 bases and J dropped 5 bases, with 10 bases sitting between them. The CDR3 DNA reads as TGTGCCAGCGCCGTAGGGCACGAGCAGTACTTC. Translating it yields CASAVGHEQYF.

Concerning this clonotype itself: A read error may explain this, as a much larger clone is one base away. V is TRBV6-5 and J is TRBJ1-1, with no clear D. Germline values: CDR1 MNHEY, CDR2 SVGAGI. Trimming took off 2 bases at V and 3 bases at J, with 13 bases between the two ends. The CDR3 loop spans 15 amino acids. CDR3 in amino acids: CASSYGERMDTEAFF. CDR3 sequence (DNA): TGTGCCAGCAGTTACGGCGAAAGGATGGACACTGAAGCTTTCTTT.

The genes are TRBV5-1 and TRBJ2-3; the D gene is possibly TRBD2 (5 bases). Germline lookup yields CDR1 SGHRS and CDR2 YFSETQ. The CDR3 has 16 residues. V was clipped by 3 bases and J by 2 bases, with 16 bases between them. This chain's CDR3 is CASSSSGSGITDTQYF. CDR3 DNA: TGCGCCAGCAGCTCCTCGGGGAGCGGTATCACAGATACGCAGTATTTT.

This clonotype showed up just once. V usage is TRBV7-8 and J usage is TRBJ2-7; possible D gene TRBD2, 6 bases. This CDR3 has 15 residues. Per the germline V gene, CDR1 is SGHVS and CDR2 is FQNEAQ. V was trimmed by 0 bases and J by 5 bases, leaving 14 bases between them. The DNA for the CDR3 is TGTGCCAGCAGCTTAGCTCCCCGGGGACTGCACGAGCAGTACTTC. Translated, it gives CASSLAPRGLHEQYF.

This rearrangement joins TRBV7-8 to TRBJ2-2, with D hard to call. The CDR3 contains 13 residues. CDR1 is SGHVS and CDR2 is FQNEAQ in the germline V gene. V was pared by 5 bases and J by 3 bases, with 7 bases between. The CDR3 nucleotides read TGTGCCAGCAGCCCGACTTACACCGGGGAGCTGTTTTTT. Its protein is CASSPTYTGELFF.

This CDR3 is CASSGGPLGSGKYNEQFF. The CDR3 DNA reads TGTGCCAGCAGTGGCGGACCCCTGGGTAGCGGCAAATACAATGAGCAGTTCTTC. The gene calls are TRBV25-1 and TRBJ2-1; a weak D match, TRBD2 (6 bases). Germline assignment: CDR1 MGHDK and CDR2 SYGVNS. This CDR3 spans 18 amino acids. V dropped 4 bases and J dropped 4 bases, with 23 bases sitting between them.

The genes are TRBV19 and TRBJ2-7; the D gene is possibly TRBD1 (7 bases). V gave up 10 bases and J gave up 3 bases, with 16 bases separating them. CDR1 and CDR2 (germline): LNHDA, SQIVND (reference sequence). This CDR3 contains 13 residues. CDR3 bases: TGTGCCACGAGGAGACAGGGAGGCTACGAGCAGTACTTC. Its translation is CATRRQGGYEQYF.

CDR3 sequence (DNA): TGTGCCAGTAGAGACAGGCATAATTCACCCCTCCACTTT. Translated: CASRDRHNSPLHF. The chain has TRBV19 and TRBJ1-6; tentative D call: TRBD1 (6 bases). The V gene's germline CDR1 is LNHDA and CDR2 SQIVND (reference sequence). V was pared by 6 bases and J by 5 bases, with 8 bases between. This CDR3 region has 13 residues.

The gene calls are TRBV7-2 and TRBJ1-5, with a weak D call TRBD1 (5 bases). CDR1 is SGHTA and CDR2 is FQGNSA in the germline V gene. The CDR3 is made up of 13 amino acids. V lost 5 bases and J 3 bases, leaving 8 bases between the germline ends. CDR3 loop: CASSTQANQPQHF. Written as DNA, the CDR3 is TGTGCCAGCAGCACACAGGCCAATCAGCCCCAGCATTTT.

This clonotype came up many times. The chain uses TRBV7-9 and TRBJ1-2; unclear D gene. V was shortened by 5 bases and J by 1 base, with 8 bases between the two germline ends. The CDR3 length is 13 residues. CDR1 and CDR2 (germline): SEHNR, FQNEAQ (reference sequence). The CDR3 spells CASSVGINYGYTF. The CDR3 DNA reads as TGTGCCAGCAGCGTCGGGATTAACTATGGCTACACCTTC.

This clonotype showed up many times. The chain joins TRBV19 to TRBJ1-6, with D maybe TRBD1 (6 bases). CDR1 is LNHDA and CDR2 is SQIVND in the germline V gene (reference sequence). This CDR3 has 14 residues. The V and J ends lost 6 bases and 9 bases respectively, with 15 bases between them. CDR3 in amino acids: CASRPTGRGSPLHF. The CDR3 DNA reads TGTGCCAGTAGACCTACAGGGAGGGGTTCACCCCTCCACTTT.

J is TRBJ2-7 and V is TRBV6-2 or TRBV6-3; 9 nucleotides align to TRBD2. J was trimmed by 2 bases and V by 2 bases; bases with no gene match: 10. Germline CDR1 reads MNHEY; CDR2 reads SVGEGT. CDR3 length equals 17 residues. Written as DNA, the CDR3 is TGTGCCAGCAGTTACAGGGGCGGGGGGGCCGTGACCTACGAGCAGTACTTC. Its translation is CASSYRGGGAVTYEQYF.

This clonotype was seen only a few times. Given the absence of the conserved phenylalanine or tryptophan at the CDR3 end, a read error is likely. The V call is TRBV24-1, the J call TRBJ2-1, with 8 bases matching TRBD1. The CDR3 contains 12 residues. V gave up 9 bases and J gave up 5 bases; unmatched junction bases: 2. Looked up from germline, CDR1 is KGHDR and CDR2 is SFDVKD. CDR3 coding DNA: TGTGCCACCGGGGACAGGAACAATGAGCAGTTCTCC. This sequence encodes CATGDRNNEQFS.

Comment on this clonotype: Possible read error: a much larger clone is one base away. The chain couples TRBV7-3 to TRBJ1-2, with D possibly matching TRBD1 (6 bases). Deletions cut 8 bases from V and 8 bases from J, with 15 bases between. Germline V gives CDR1 SGHTA, CDR2 FQGTGA. The CDR3 extends over 12 amino acids. The CDR3 nucleotides are TGTGCCAGCGGCAGACAGGCAAAGGGCTACACCTTC. This sequence encodes CASGRQAKGYTF.

This clonotype was picked up many times. The chain links TRBV6-1 to TRBJ2-7; possibly TRBD1 or TRBD2 for D (5 bases each). V was shortened by 6 bases and J by 0 bases, with 15 bases between the two germline ends. Germline-derived CDR1 and CDR2 are MNHNS and SASEGT. This CDR3 comprises 15 residues. This chain's CDR3 is CASRSGATSSYEQYF. CDR3 sequence (DNA): TGTGCCAGCAGATCCGGGGCGACAAGCTCCTACGAGCAGTACTTC.